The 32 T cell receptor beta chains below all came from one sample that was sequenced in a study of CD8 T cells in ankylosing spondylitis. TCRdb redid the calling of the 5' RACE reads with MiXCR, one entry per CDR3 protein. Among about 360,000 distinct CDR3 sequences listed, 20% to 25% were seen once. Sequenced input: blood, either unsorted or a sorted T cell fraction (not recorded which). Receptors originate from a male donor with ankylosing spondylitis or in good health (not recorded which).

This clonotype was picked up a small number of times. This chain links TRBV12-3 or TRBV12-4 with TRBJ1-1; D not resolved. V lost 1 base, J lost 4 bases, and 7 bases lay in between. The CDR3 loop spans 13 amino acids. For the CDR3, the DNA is TGTGCCAGCAGTTTAGGCTGGGTCACTGAAGCTTTCTTT. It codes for CASSLGWVTEAFF.

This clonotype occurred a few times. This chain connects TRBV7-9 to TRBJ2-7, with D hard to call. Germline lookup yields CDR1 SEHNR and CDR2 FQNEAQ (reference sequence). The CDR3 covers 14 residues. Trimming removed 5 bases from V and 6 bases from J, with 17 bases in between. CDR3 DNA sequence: TGTGCCAGCAGCCCCCCGCCCTCGCCCTCCGAGCAGTACTTC. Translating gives CASSPPPSPSEQYF. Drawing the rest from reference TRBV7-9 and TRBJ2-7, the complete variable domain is DTGVSQNPRHKITKRGQNVTFRCDPISEHNRLYWYRQTLGQGPEFLTYFQNEAQLEKSRLLSDRFSAERPKGSFSTLEIQRTEQGDSAMYLCASSPPPSPSEQYFGPGTRLTVT.

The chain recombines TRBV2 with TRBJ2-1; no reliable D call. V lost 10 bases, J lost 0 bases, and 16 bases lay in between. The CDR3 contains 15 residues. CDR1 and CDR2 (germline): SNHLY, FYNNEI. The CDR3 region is CATIPTLLSYNEQFF. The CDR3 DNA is TGTGCCACCATCCCGACCCTACTCTCCTACAATGAGCAGTTCTTC. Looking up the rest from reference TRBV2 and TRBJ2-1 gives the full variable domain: EPEVTQTPSHQVTQMGQEVILRCVPISNHLYFYWYRQILGQKVEFLVSFYNNEISEKSEIFDDQFSVERPDGSNFTLKIRSTKLEDSAMYFCATIPTLLSYNEQFFGPGTRLTVL.

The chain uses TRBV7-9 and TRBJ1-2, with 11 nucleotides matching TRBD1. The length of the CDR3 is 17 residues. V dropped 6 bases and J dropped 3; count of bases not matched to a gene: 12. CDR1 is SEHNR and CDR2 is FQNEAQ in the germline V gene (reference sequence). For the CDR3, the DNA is TGTGCCAGCAGACCTTTAGATGGGACAGGGGGACACTATGGCTACACCTTC. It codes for CASRPLDGTGGHYGYTF.

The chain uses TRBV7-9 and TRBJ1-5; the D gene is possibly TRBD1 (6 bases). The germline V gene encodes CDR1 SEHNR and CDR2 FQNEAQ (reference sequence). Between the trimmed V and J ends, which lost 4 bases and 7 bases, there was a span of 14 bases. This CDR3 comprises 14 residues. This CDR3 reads CASSSNRVAQPQHF. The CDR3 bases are TGTGCCAGCAGCTCGAACAGGGTAGCCCAGCCCCAGCATTTT.

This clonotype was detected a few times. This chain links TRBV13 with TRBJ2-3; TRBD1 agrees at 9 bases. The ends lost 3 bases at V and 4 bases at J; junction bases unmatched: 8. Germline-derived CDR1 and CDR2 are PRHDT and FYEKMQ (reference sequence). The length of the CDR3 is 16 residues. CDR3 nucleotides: TGTGCCAGCAGCTTGGGTTGGGACAGGGCTGCAGATACGCAGTATTTT. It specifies CASSLGWDRAADTQYF.

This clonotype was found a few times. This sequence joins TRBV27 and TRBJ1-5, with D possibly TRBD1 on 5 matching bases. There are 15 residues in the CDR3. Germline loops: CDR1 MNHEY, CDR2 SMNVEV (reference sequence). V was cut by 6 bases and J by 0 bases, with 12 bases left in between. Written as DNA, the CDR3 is TGTGCCAGCAGAGTTTGGGGGTTTAGCAATCAGCCCCAGCATTTT. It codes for CASRVWGFSNQPQHF.

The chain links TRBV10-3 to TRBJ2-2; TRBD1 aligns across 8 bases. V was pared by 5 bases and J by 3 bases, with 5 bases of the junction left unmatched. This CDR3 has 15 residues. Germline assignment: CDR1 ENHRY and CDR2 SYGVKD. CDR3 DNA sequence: TGTGCCATCAGTTACAGGGGGGTTGACACCGGGGAGCTGTTTTTT. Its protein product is CAISYRGVDTGELFF.

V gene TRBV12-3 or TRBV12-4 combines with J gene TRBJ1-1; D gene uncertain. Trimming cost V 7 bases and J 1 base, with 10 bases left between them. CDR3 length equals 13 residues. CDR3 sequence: CASKPPWNTEAFF. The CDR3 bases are TGTGCCAGCAAACCCCCCTGGAACACTGAAGCTTTCTTT.

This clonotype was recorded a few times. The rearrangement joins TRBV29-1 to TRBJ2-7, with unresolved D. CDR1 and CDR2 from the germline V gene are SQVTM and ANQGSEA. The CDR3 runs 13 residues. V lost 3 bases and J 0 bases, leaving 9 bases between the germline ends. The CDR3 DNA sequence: TGCAGCGTTGAGACGGAAAGCTCCTACGAGCAGTACTTC. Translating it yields CSVETESSYEQYF.

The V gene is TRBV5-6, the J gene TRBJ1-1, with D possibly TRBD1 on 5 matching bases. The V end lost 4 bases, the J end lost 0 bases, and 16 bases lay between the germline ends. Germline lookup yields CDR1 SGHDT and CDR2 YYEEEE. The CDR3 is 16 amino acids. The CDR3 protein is CASSIDSPWMNTEAFF. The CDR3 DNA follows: TGTGCCAGCAGCATTGACAGTCCCTGGATGAACACTGAAGCTTTCTTT.

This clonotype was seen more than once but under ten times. CDR3 DNA sequence: TGTGCCAGCAGCCAAGCTGGGGGCACCTATGGCTACACCTTC. Translation gives CASSQAGGTYGYTF. The V gene is TRBV4-2, the J gene TRBJ1-2; D might be TRBD1 (6 bases). The CDR3 length is 14 residues. Trimming removed 1 base at V and 4 bases at J, with 10 bases between. CDR1 is LGHNA and CDR2 is YNFKEQ in the germline V gene.

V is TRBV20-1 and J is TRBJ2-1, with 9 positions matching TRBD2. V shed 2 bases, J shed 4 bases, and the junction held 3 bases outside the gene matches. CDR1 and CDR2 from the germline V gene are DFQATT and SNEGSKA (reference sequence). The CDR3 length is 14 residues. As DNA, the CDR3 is TGCAGTGCTAGAAGCGGGGGGCCTTACAATGAGCAGTTCTTC. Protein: CSARSGGPYNEQFF.

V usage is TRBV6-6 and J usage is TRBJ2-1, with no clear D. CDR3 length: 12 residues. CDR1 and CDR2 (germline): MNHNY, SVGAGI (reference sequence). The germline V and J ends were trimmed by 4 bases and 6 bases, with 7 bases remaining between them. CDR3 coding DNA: TGTGCCAGCAGTTCCACGCGCAATGAGCAGTTCTTC. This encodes CASSSTRNEQFF.

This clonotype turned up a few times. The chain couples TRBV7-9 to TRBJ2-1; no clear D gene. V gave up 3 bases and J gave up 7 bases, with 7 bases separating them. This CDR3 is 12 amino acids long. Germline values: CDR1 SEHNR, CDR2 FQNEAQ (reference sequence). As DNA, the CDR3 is TGTGCCAGCAGCTTCTTCGGGAATGAGCAGTTCTTC. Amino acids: CASSFFGNEQFF.

CDR3 region: CASSGGQGQGERELFF. The CDR3 nucleotides are TGCGCCAGCAGCGGCGGCCAGGGACAGGGGGAGAGGGAGCTGTTTTTT. The J gene is TRBJ2-2, the V gene TRBV4-1, with 11 nucleotides matching TRBD1. V lost 5 bases, J lost 9 bases, and 11 bases stayed unmatched. The CDR3 spans 16 residues. Germline V CDR1 and CDR2: MGHRA, YSYEKL.

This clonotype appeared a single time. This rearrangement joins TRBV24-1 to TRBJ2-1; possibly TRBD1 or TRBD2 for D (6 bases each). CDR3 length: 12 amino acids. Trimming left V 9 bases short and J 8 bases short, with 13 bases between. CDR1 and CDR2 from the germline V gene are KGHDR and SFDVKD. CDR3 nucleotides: TGTGCCACCGAGGGGGGACTGGATGAGCAGTTCTTC. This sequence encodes CATEGGLDEQFF.

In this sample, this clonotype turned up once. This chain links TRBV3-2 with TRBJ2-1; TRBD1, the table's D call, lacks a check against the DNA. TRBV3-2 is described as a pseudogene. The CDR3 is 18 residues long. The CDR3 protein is CALSLNFKQGSSYNEQFF. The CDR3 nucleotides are TGTGCCCTCAGTTTAAATTTTAAACAGGGAAGCTCCTACAATGAGCAGTTCTTC.

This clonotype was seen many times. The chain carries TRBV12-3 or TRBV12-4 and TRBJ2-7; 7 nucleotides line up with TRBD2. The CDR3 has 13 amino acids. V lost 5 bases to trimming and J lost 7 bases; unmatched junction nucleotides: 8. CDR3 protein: CASSGRTRNEQYF. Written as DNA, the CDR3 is TGTGCCAGCAGTGGAAGGACTAGAAATGAGCAGTACTTC.

The DNA of the CDR3 is TGTGCCAGCAGCTTAGTAGGAGCGGAAGAGACCCAGTACTTC. Its protein product is CASSLVGAEETQYF. This chain uses TRBV11-2 with TRBJ2-5; a possible D gene is TRBD2 (5 bases). This CDR3 contains 14 residues. The V gene lost 1 base and the J gene lost 3 bases, with 9 bases spanning the gap. The germline CDR1 and CDR2 sequences are SGHAT and FQNNGV.

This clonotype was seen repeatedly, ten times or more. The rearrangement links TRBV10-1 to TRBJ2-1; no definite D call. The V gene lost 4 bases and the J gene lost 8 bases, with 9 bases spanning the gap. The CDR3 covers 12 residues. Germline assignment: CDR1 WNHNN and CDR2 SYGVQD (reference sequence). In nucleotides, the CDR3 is TGCGCCAGCAGTGGAGGCGGCGATGAGCAGTTCTTC. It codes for CASSGGGDEQFF.

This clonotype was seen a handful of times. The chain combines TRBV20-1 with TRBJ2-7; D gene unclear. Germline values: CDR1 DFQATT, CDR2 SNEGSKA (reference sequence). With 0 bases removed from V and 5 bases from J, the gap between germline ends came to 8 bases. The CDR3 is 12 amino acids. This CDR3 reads CSARENPDEQYF. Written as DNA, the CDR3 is TGCAGTGCTAGAGAAAACCCTGACGAGCAGTACTTC.

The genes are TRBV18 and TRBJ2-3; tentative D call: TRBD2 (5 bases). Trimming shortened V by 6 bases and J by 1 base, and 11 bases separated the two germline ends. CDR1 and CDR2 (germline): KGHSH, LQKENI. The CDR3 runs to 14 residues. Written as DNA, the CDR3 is TGTGCCAGCTCTCAATTCGGGGGCACAGATACGCAGTATTTT. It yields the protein CASSQFGGTDTQYF.

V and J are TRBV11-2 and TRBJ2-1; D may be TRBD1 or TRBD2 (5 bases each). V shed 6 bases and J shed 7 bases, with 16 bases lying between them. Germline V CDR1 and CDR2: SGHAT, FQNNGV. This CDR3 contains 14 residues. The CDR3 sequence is CASSYGDDGNEQFF. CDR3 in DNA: TGTGCCAGCAGTTACGGGGACGATGGGAATGAGCAGTTCTTC.

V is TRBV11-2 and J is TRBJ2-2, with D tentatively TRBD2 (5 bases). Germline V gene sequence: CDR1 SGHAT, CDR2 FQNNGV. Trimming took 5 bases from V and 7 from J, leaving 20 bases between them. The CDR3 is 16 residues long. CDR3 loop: CASSPYSQNRDGELFF. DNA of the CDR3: TGTGCCAGCAGCCCTTATTCACAGAATCGGGACGGGGAGCTGTTTTTT.

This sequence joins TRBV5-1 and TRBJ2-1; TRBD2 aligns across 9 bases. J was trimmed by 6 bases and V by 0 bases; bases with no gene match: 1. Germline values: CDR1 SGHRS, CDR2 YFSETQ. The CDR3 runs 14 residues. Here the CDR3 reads CASSLASGTNEQFF. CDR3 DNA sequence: TGCGCCAGCAGCTTGGCTAGCGGGACCAATGAGCAGTTCTTC.

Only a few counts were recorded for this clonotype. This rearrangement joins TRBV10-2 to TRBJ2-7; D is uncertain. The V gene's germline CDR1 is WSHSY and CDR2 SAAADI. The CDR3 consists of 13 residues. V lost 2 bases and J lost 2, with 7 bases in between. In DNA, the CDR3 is TGCGCCAGCAGTGAGACAAACACCTACGAGCAGTACTTC. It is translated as CASSETNTYEQYF.

Here the CDR3 DNA reads TGTGCCAGCAGCTTAGAAGAAACTTACTTGTACGAGCAGTACTTC. Protein product: CASSLEETYLYEQYF. The rearrangement links TRBV7-9 to TRBJ2-7; D remains unclear. The CDR3 has 15 amino acids. Germline assignment: CDR1 SEHNR and CDR2 FQNEAQ (reference sequence). Trimming removed 1 base at V and 4 bases at J, with 14 bases between.

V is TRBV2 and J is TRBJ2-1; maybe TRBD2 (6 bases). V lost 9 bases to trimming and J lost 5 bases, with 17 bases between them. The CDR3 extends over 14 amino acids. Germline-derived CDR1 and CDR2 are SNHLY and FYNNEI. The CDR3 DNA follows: TGTGCCAGGTCCCGGGACTCCCTTCACAATGAGCAGTTCTTC. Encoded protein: CARSRDSLHNEQFF. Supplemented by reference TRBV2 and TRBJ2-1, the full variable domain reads EPEVTQTPSHQVTQMGQEVILRCVPISNHLYFYWYRQILGQKVEFLVSFYNNEISEKSEIFDDQFSVERPDGSNFTLKIRSTKLEDSAMYFCARSRDSLHNEQFFGPGTRLTVL.

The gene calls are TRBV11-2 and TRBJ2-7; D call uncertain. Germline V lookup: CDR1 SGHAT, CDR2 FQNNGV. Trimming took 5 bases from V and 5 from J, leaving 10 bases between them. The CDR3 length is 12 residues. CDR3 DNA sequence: TGTGCCAGCAGCGAGGTTCGGGACGAGCAGTACTTC. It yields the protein CASSEVRDEQYF.

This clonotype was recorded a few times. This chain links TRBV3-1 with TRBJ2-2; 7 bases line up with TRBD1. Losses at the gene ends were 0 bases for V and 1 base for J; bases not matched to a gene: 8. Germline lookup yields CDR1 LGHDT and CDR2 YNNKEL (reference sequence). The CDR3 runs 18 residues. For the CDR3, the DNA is TGTGCCAGCAGCCAAGATGGCAGCCGGACAGGGAACACCGGGGAGCTGTTTTTT. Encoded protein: CASSQDGSRTGNTGELFF.

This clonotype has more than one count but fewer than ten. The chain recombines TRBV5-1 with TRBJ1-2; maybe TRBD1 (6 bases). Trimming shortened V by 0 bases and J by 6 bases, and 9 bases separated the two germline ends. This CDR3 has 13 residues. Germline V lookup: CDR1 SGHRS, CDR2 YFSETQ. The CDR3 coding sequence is TGCGCCAGCAGCTTGGTACAGGGTCATGGCTACACCTTC. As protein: CASSLVQGHGYTF.